The 20 T cell receptor beta chains reported below all come from one sample, sequenced in a study of T cell clones after liver transplantation. The data were produced by immunoSEQ multiplex PCR, yet TCRdb's version contains in-frame clones alone and is incomplete. This table has around 110,000 clones, approximately 90% appearing once. The source was CD4+ T cells from blood, collected 12 months after liver transplant. These receptor sequences come from a human patient who received a liver transplant. Some of the T cells may derive from the graft donor.

The V gene is TRBV28, the J gene TRBJ1-3; no definite D call. In germline, CDR1 is MDHEN, CDR2 SYDVKM. CDR3 length: 14 residues. The ends were cut back, 2 bases at V and 4 bases at J, with 9 bases in the middle. CDR3 in amino acids: CASSLQRVGNTIYF. The CDR3 DNA sequence: TGTGCCAGCAGTTTACAGCGGGTCGGAAACACCATATATTTT.

V usage is TRBV15 and J usage is TRBJ1-1; D possibly corresponds to TRBD1 (5 bases). CDR3 size: 15 residues. From germline, CDR1 is LNHNV and CDR2 YYDKDF (reference sequence). V lost 7 bases and J 5 bases, leaving 20 bases between the germline ends. CDR3 sequence reads: CATNRQTPLETEAFF. The CDR3 DNA reads as TGTGCCACCAACCGACAGACTCCGCTGGAGACTGAAGCTTTCTTT.

This chain connects TRBV6-1 to TRBJ2-3, with TRBD1 as a possible D gene (7 bases). This CDR3 region has 14 residues. CDR1 and CDR2 (germline): MNHNS, SASEGT. V dropped 9 bases and J dropped 2 bases, with 15 bases sitting between them. The CDR3 DNA sequence: TGTGCCAGTCGACAGGGAGGTAACACAGATACGCAGTATTTT. Translation gives CASRQGGNTDTQYF.

The chain uses TRBV7-9 and TRBJ1-1; the D is unclear. Germline V gives CDR1 SEHNR, CDR2 FQNEAQ (reference sequence). The CDR3 length is 13 residues. V shed 4 bases and J shed 3 bases, with 9 bases lying between them. As DNA, the CDR3 is TGTGCCAGCAGCTATGGGGAGTACACTGAAGCTTTCTTT. It yields the protein CASSYGEYTEAFF.

The chain has TRBV29-1 and TRBJ2-1; D gene uncertain. The V end was cut by 6 bases, the J end by 9 bases, with 12 bases between. CDR1 SQVTM and CDR2 ANQGSEA come from the germline V gene. CDR3 size: 11 residues. This CDR3 is CSVALGSEQFF. In DNA form, the CDR3 reads TGCAGCGTGGCGCTAGGAAGTGAGCAGTTCTTC.

The genes are TRBV6-5 and TRBJ2-1; 7 bases are a match to TRBD1. Per germline, CDR1 MNHEY and CDR2 SVGAGI. Trimming cost V 6 bases and J 4 bases; bases outside gene matches: 9. The CDR3 is 15 amino acids. This CDR3 is CASSTSGTAYNEQFF. In DNA, the CDR3 is TGTGCCAGCAGCACTTCCGGGACAGCTTACAATGAGCAGTTCTTC.

The CDR3 DNA sequence: TGTGCCAGCAGTTATTTGCAGGGGTACGGGTACACTGAAGCTTTCTTT. Protein sequence: CASSYLQGYGYTEAFF. V and J are TRBV11-3 and TRBJ1-1, with D maybe TRBD1 (6 bases). The CDR3 extends over 16 amino acids. The V end lost 6 bases, the J end lost 3 bases, and 20 bases lay between the germline ends. Per the germline V gene, CDR1 is SGHNT and CDR2 is YENEEA. The whole variable domain, filled in from reference TRBV11-3 and TRBJ1-1, reads EAGVVQSPRYKIIEKKQPVAFWCNPISGHNTLYWYLQNLGQGPELLIRYENEEAVDDSQLPKDRFSAERLKGVDSTLKIQPAELGDSAVYLCASSYLQGYGYTEAFFGQGTRLTVV.

The chain carries TRBV5-1 and TRBJ2-1; TRBD2 matches 10 bases. The CDR3 runs 18 residues. Germline CDR1 SGHRS, CDR2 YFSETQ. Trimming cost V 4 bases and J 2 bases; bases outside gene matches: 12. The CDR3 region has the DNA TGCGCCAGCAGCCCGGAAATTTCTAGCGGGAGCCCCTACAATGAGCAGTTCTTC. It translates to CASSPEISSGSPYNEQFF.

This chain links TRBV19 with TRBJ1-3; D may be TRBD1 (6 bases). Per the germline V gene, CDR1 is LNHDA and CDR2 is SQIVND (reference sequence). The ends were cut back, 5 bases at V and 0 bases at J, with 11 bases in the middle. There are 15 residues in the CDR3. CDR3 amino acids: CASSVSQGSGNTIYF. For the CDR3, the DNA is TGTGCCAGTAGTGTCTCACAGGGCTCTGGAAACACCATATATTTT.

J is TRBJ2-7 and V is TRBV5-5; D remains unclear. The length of the CDR3 is 14 residues. Trimming left V 1 base short and J 1 base short, with 9 bases between. Germline CDR1 is SGHKS and CDR2 is YYEKEE (reference sequence). The CDR3 DNA reads TGTGCCAGCAGCTTGAACTGGGGATCCTACGAGCAGTACTTC. As protein: CASSLNWGSYEQYF.

CDR3 nucleotides: TGTGCCAGTAACCCGAACACCGGGGAGCTGTTTTTT. As protein: CASNPNTGELFF. The chain combines TRBV11-2 with TRBJ2-2, with no clear D. The V gene lost 9 bases and the J gene lost 0 bases, with 5 bases spanning the gap. This CDR3 has 12 residues. Per germline, CDR1 SGHAT and CDR2 FQNNGV.

This sequence joins TRBV28 and TRBJ1-2; D unresolved. The germline V gene encodes CDR1 MDHEN and CDR2 SYDVKM. With 3 bases removed from V and 4 bases from J, the gap between germline ends came to 6 bases. There are 12 residues in the CDR3. The CDR3 DNA sequence: TGTGCCAGCAGTTTCGGGTCCTATGGCTACACCTTC. This translates into CASSFGSYGYTF.

The CDR3 spells CATSREIANSYEQYF. The CDR3 nucleotides are TGTGCCACCAGCAGAGAAATAGCGAACTCCTACGAGCAGTACTTC. V is TRBV15 and J is TRBJ2-7; the D gene is possibly TRBD2 (5 bases). V was shortened by 0 bases and J by 0 bases, with 9 bases between the two germline ends. CDR3 length equals 15 residues. Germline V gives CDR1 LNHNV, CDR2 YYDKDF (reference sequence).

The chain employs TRBV5-1 and TRBJ2-7, with a tentative D call TRBD2 (6 bases). Germline CDR1 and CDR2: SGHRS and YFSETQ. The CDR3 runs 13 residues. V lost 3 bases and J 9 bases, leaving 16 bases between the germline ends. The CDR3 DNA follows: TGCGCCAGCAGCTCCGCCAGCGGGCTTCGGCAGTACTTC. This sequence encodes CASSSASGLRQYF.

This chain uses TRBV9 with TRBJ2-2, with 11 bases aligning to TRBD2. Unmatched junction bases numbered 3, after V lost 4 bases and J lost 1 base. This CDR3 has 16 residues. Germline V CDR1 and CDR2: SGDLS, YYNGEE. The CDR3 is CASSTSGRVNTGELFF. DNA for the CDR3: TGTGCCAGCAGCACTAGCGGGAGAGTGAACACCGGGGAGCTGTTTTTT.

This chain joins TRBV29-1 and TRBJ2-5; D is perhaps TRBD1 or TRBD2 (6 bases each). V was pared by 0 bases and J by 5 bases, with 19 bases between. Germline CDR1 reads SQVTM; CDR2 reads ANQGSEA. CDR3 size: 16 residues. In DNA form, the CDR3 reads TGCAGCGTTGAAGACGCAAGGGGGGCGCATTGGGAGACCCAGTACTTC. Translation: CSVEDARGAHWETQYF.

Only a few counts were recorded for this clone. The V and J genes are TRBV27 and TRBJ1-3; 9 bases map to TRBD1. Germline V lookup: CDR1 MNHEY, CDR2 SMNVEV (reference sequence). Trimming cost V 6 bases and J 3 bases; bases outside gene matches: 3. There are 14 residues in the CDR3. CDR3 amino acids: CASSADRGGNTIYF. CDR3 DNA: TGTGCCAGCAGCGCGGACAGGGGTGGAAACACCATATATTTT.

The chain carries TRBV19 and TRBJ1-5, with 7 bases that match TRBD1. The CDR3 is 12 amino acids. Germline CDR1 LNHDA, CDR2 SQIVND (reference sequence). J was trimmed by 8 bases and V by 7 bases; bases with no gene match: 5. CDR3 DNA sequence: TGTGCCAGTAACCGACAGGGTGAGCCCCAGCATTTT. It specifies CASNRQGEPQHF.

This clone has just a few counts. The chain links TRBV5-3 to TRBJ2-3; TRBD2 matches at 10 bases. TRBV5-3 counts as an open reading frame of uncertain function. V was clipped by 3 bases and J by 2 bases; unmatched bases: 9. The CDR3 spans 17 residues. The CDR3 DNA reads TGTGCCAGAAGCTCGTACCTAGCGGGAGCCCCCACAGATACGCAGTATTTT. It translates to CARSSYLAGAPTDTQYF.

V usage is TRBV7-2 and J usage is TRBJ2-7, with D tentatively TRBD1 or TRBD2 (6 bases each). Germline V CDR1 and CDR2: SGHTA, FQGNSA. V gave up 2 bases and J gave up 0 bases, with 17 bases separating them. The CDR3 loop spans 17 amino acids. The DNA for the CDR3 is TGTGCCAGCAGCTTAACCCCCGGGGGCCCGAGCTCCTACGAGCAGTACTTC. Translation: CASSLTPGGPSSYEQYF.